These T cell receptor beta chains were read from a single sample in a study of blood T cells in healthy people across ages. TCRdb independently ran MiXCR on the 5' RACE reads; one entry per CDR3 protein. The data show roughly 1,500,000 distinct CDR3 sequences, approximately 32% seen once. The sample was blood. These receptors all come from a woman aged 30 to 39 in good health. Both conserved end residues are part of each CDR3. Fields, in order: clone size, J gene, V gene, D gene, CDR3 protein, CDR3 DNA. The D gene is left open where the match is weak. Clone size appears in some rows only: once, few, many, or a class for an expanded clone.

abundance: few
j_gene: TRBJ2-7
v_gene: TRBV20-1
d_gene: -
CDR3aa: CSATGGTGHPYEQYF
CDR3nt: TGCAGTGCTACGGGGGGGACAGGGCATCCGTACGAGCAGTACTTC

abundance: -
j_gene: TRBJ2-7
v_gene: TRBV28
d_gene: -
CDR3aa: CASSLGSIARYKQYF
CDR3nt: TGTGCCAGCAGTCTGGGTTCCATCGCGAGGTACAAGCAGTACTTC

abundance: -
j_gene: TRBJ2-1
v_gene: TRBV5-6
d_gene: -
CDR3aa: CASSFPGPEQFF
CDR3nt: TGTGCCAGCAGCTTTCCCGGCCCCGAGCAGTTCTTC

abundance: -
j_gene: TRBJ2-1
v_gene: TRBV6-6
d_gene: TRBD2
CDR3aa: CASNAAGVNEQFF
CDR3nt: TGCGCCAGCAATGCAGCGGGGGTCAATGAGCAGTTCTTC

abundance: -
j_gene: TRBJ2-1
v_gene: TRBV4-1
d_gene: TRBD2
CDR3aa: CASNQQLGGLGIRVYNEQFF
CDR3nt: TGCGCCAGCAACCAGCAACTCGGGGGACTAGGGATTCGCGTCTACAATGAGCAGTTCTTC

abundance: -
j_gene: TRBJ2-7
v_gene: TRBV23-1
d_gene: -
CDR3aa: CASSQHRTWLSYEQYF
CDR3nt: TGCGCCAGCAGTCAACACCGGACCTGGCTCTCCTACGAGCAGTACTTC

abundance: -
j_gene: TRBJ2-1
v_gene: TRBV5-1
d_gene: -
CDR3aa: CASSLESGSRKNEQFF
CDR3nt: TGCGCCAGCAGCTTGGAGAGCGGTTCAAGAAAAAATGAGCAGTTCTTC

abundance: -
j_gene: TRBJ2-3
v_gene: TRBV7-9
d_gene: TRBD1
CDR3aa: CASSLPPGQVTDTQYF
CDR3nt: TGTGCCAGCAGCCTTCCGCCGGGACAGGTCACAGATACGCAGTATTTT

abundance: -
j_gene: TRBJ2-1
v_gene: TRBV19
d_gene: -
CDR3aa: CASRQGPYNEQFF
CDR3nt: TGTGCCAGTAGGCAGGGACCCTACAATGAGCAGTTCTTC

abundance: -
j_gene: TRBJ2-1
v_gene: TRBV12-3/TRBV12-4
d_gene: -
CDR3aa: CASRPKGGRGEQFF
CDR3nt: TGTGCCAGCAGACCTAAGGGGGGGAGAGGTGAGCAGTTCTTC

abundance: -
j_gene: TRBJ2-2
v_gene: TRBV4-1
d_gene: TRBD1
CDR3aa: CASGTGYTGELFF
CDR3nt: TGCGCCAGCGGGACAGGGTACACCGGGGAGCTGTTTTTT

abundance: few
j_gene: TRBJ2-3
v_gene: TRBV4-1
d_gene: TRBD2
CDR3aa: CASSPRGVAGEQDTQYF
CDR3nt: TGCGCCAGCAGCCCCCGGGGTGTAGCGGGGGAGCAAGATACGCAGTATTTT

abundance: -
j_gene: TRBJ2-7
v_gene: TRBV3-1
d_gene: -
CDR3aa: CASSQTLAPNYEQYF
CDR3nt: TGTGCCAGCAGCCAAACCCTCGCTCCAAACTACGAGCAGTACTTC

abundance: -
j_gene: TRBJ2-7
v_gene: TRBV7-2
d_gene: TRBD1
CDR3aa: CASSLTGSGGLNEQYF
CDR3nt: TGTGCCAGCAGCTTAACGGGGTCAGGGGGCTTGAACGAGCAGTACTTC

abundance: many
j_gene: TRBJ2-5
v_gene: TRBV12-3/TRBV12-4
d_gene: TRBD2
CDR3aa: CASSWGLAGGPETQYF
CDR3nt: TGTGCCAGCAGTTGGGGACTAGCAGGGGGACCGGAGACCCAGTACTTC

abundance: many
j_gene: TRBJ2-7
v_gene: TRBV11-1
d_gene: TRBD2
CDR3aa: CASSPRLAGTYEQYF
CDR3nt: TGTGCCAGCAGCCCACGACTAGCGGGGACCTACGAGCAGTACTTC

abundance: few
j_gene: TRBJ2-1
v_gene: TRBV30
d_gene: -
CDR3aa: CAWSVLQMANEQFF
CDR3nt: TGTGCCTGGAGTGTACTTCAGATGGCCAATGAGCAGTTCTTC

abundance: -
j_gene: TRBJ1-2
v_gene: TRBV10-3
d_gene: -
CDR3aa: CALGEDYGYTF
CDR3nt: TGTGCCCTTGGTGAGGACTATGGCTACACCTTC

abundance: -
j_gene: TRBJ2-1
v_gene: TRBV5-6
d_gene: TRBD2
CDR3aa: CAGSLNPAGVGNEQFF
CDR3nt: TGTGCCGGCAGCTTGAATCCAGCGGGAGTGGGGAATGAGCAGTTCTTC

abundance: -
j_gene: TRBJ2-3
v_gene: TRBV6-6
d_gene: -
CDR3aa: CASSYLGTLIADTQYF
CDR3nt: TGTGCCAGCAGTTACCTCGGGACACTGATAGCAGATACGCAGTATTTT

abundance: -
j_gene: TRBJ2-3
v_gene: TRBV5-1
d_gene: -
CDR3aa: CASRRRLEADTQYF
CDR3nt: TGCGCCAGCAGAAGGCGGTTGGAGGCAGATACGCAGTATTTT

abundance: -
j_gene: TRBJ2-7
v_gene: TRBV28
d_gene: -
CDR3aa: CASSSSPGKVSYEQYF
CDR3nt: TGTGCCAGCAGCTCATCTCCGGGGAAGGTGAGCTACGAGCAGTACTTC

abundance: -
j_gene: TRBJ2-3
v_gene: TRBV15
d_gene: TRBD1
CDR3aa: CATSRGTGSSADTQYF
CDR3nt: TGTGCCACCTCGCGCGGGACAGGGTCTAGCGCAGATACGCAGTATTTT

abundance: -
j_gene: TRBJ1-4
v_gene: TRBV6-1
d_gene: TRBD1
CDR3aa: CASSDGTGINEKLFF
CDR3nt: TGTGCCAGCAGTGACGGGACAGGTATTAATGAAAAACTGTTTTTT

abundance: few
j_gene: TRBJ2-7
v_gene: TRBV6-5
d_gene: -
CDR3aa: CASSYEMPGGMSSYEQYF
CDR3nt: TGTGCCAGCAGTTACGAGATGCCAGGGGGGATGAGCTCCTACGAGCAGTACTTC

abundance: few
j_gene: TRBJ1-2
v_gene: TRBV20-1
d_gene: -
CDR3aa: CSAGGVDFLDGGYTF
CDR3nt: TGCAGTGCCGGTGGGGTGGACTTCCTGGATGGGGGCTACACCTTC

abundance: many
j_gene: TRBJ2-5
v_gene: TRBV9
d_gene: -
CDR3aa: CASSPTLEKETQYF
CDR3nt: TGTGCCAGCAGTCCAACTCTGGAAAAAGAGACCCAGTACTTC

abundance: -
j_gene: TRBJ1-2
v_gene: TRBV4-2
d_gene: TRBD1
CDR3aa: CASSTRQGRGNYGYTF
CDR3nt: TGTGCCAGCAGCACGCGGCAGGGCAGGGGGAACTATGGCTACACCTTC

abundance: -
j_gene: TRBJ2-1
v_gene: TRBV5-1
d_gene: TRBD2
CDR3aa: CASTLSGGVEGNEQFF
CDR3nt: TGCGCCAGCACCCTATCCGGGGGGGTAGAGGGCAATGAGCAGTTCTTC

abundance: few
j_gene: TRBJ2-1
v_gene: TRBV5-1
d_gene: TRBD2
CDR3aa: CASSTPGLAHGAFF
CDR3nt: TGCGCCAGCAGCACGCCGGGACTAGCGCACGGCGCGTTCTTC

abundance: few
j_gene: TRBJ2-7
v_gene: TRBV3-1
d_gene: TRBD2
CDR3aa: CASTEGLAGVRYEQYF
CDR3nt: TGTGCCAGCACCGAGGGACTAGCGGGAGTTAGGTACGAGCAGTACTTC

abundance: -
j_gene: TRBJ2-1
v_gene: TRBV24-1
d_gene: -
CDR3aa: CATSDNLYNEQFF
CDR3nt: TGTGCCACCAGTGATAACTTATACAATGAGCAGTTCTTC

abundance: -
j_gene: TRBJ2-1
v_gene: TRBV3-1
d_gene: TRBD2
CDR3aa: CASSQGSGGMNEQFF
CDR3nt: TGTGCCAGCAGCCAAGGTAGCGGGGGGATGAATGAGCAGTTCTTC

abundance: many
j_gene: TRBJ2-5
v_gene: TRBV7-9
d_gene: -
CDR3aa: CAGEGVMETQYF
CDR3nt: TGTGCCGGGGAGGGGGTGATGGAGACCCAGTACTTC

abundance: -
j_gene: TRBJ2-1
v_gene: TRBV15
d_gene: TRBD2
CDR3aa: CATSGGHYNEQFF
CDR3nt: TGTGCCACTTCGGGAGGACACTACAATGAGCAGTTCTTC

abundance: few
j_gene: TRBJ2-7
v_gene: TRBV25-1
d_gene: TRBD1
CDR3aa: CASSVGTGLFEQYF
CDR3nt: TGTGCCAGCAGTGTCGGGACAGGGTTGTTCGAGCAGTACTTC

abundance: -
j_gene: TRBJ2-1
v_gene: TRBV9
d_gene: TRBD2
CDR3aa: CASSLDGGLASGRDEQFF
CDR3nt: TGTGCCAGCAGCTTGGATGGGGGGTTGGCTAGCGGGAGGGATGAGCAGTTCTTC

abundance: many
j_gene: TRBJ2-3
v_gene: TRBV12-3/TRBV12-4
d_gene: -
CDR3aa: CASSLARSTDTQYF
CDR3nt: TGTGCCAGCAGCTTGGCGAGGAGCACAGATACGCAGTATTTT

abundance: -
j_gene: TRBJ2-5
v_gene: TRBV3-1
d_gene: TRBD2
CDR3aa: CASSQGAGTRGTQYF
CDR3nt: TGTGCCAGCAGCCAAGGTGCTGGGACTAGAGGGACCCAGTACTTC

abundance: -
j_gene: TRBJ2-7
v_gene: TRBV3-1
d_gene: TRBD2
CDR3aa: CASSHPIAGGLYEQYF
CDR3nt: TGTGCCAGCAGCCATCCCATAGCGGGAGGTCTGTACGAGCAGTACTTC

abundance: -
j_gene: TRBJ2-2
v_gene: TRBV12-3/TRBV12-4
d_gene: -
CDR3aa: CASRIPTGELFF
CDR3nt: TGTGCCAGCAGGATTCCCACCGGGGAGCTGTTTTTT

abundance: few
j_gene: TRBJ2-3
v_gene: TRBV30
d_gene: -
CDR3aa: CAWLGGTTDTQYF
CDR3nt: TGTGCCTGGCTGGGGGGCACGACAGATACGCAGTATTTT

abundance: -
j_gene: TRBJ2-1
v_gene: TRBV7-9
d_gene: -
CDR3aa: CASSFSSRALNEQFF
CDR3nt: TGTGCCAGCAGCTTTAGTTCTAGGGCCCTCAATGAGCAGTTCTTC

abundance: -
j_gene: TRBJ2-1
v_gene: TRBV20-1
d_gene: TRBD2
CDR3aa: CSASVRTSNNEQFF
CDR3nt: TGCAGTGCTAGTGTACGGACTAGTAACAATGAGCAGTTCTTC

abundance: few
j_gene: TRBJ2-7
v_gene: TRBV20-1
d_gene: -
CDR3aa: CSASSSSSLYEQYF
CDR3nt: TGCAGTGCTAGCAGTAGCTCTTCCCTATACGAGCAGTACTTC

abundance: -
j_gene: TRBJ2-5
v_gene: TRBV27
d_gene: TRBD2
CDR3aa: CASSQTSGIFRGETQYF
CDR3nt: TGTGCCAGCAGCCAGACTAGCGGGATATTTCGTGGAGAGACCCAGTACTTC

abundance: -
j_gene: TRBJ1-1
v_gene: TRBV5-1
d_gene: TRBD1
CDR3aa: CASLGQGGAGTEAFF
CDR3nt: TGCGCCAGCCTAGGACAGGGGGGGGCCGGCACTGAAGCTTTCTTT

abundance: -
j_gene: TRBJ2-5
v_gene: TRBV20-1
d_gene: TRBD2
CDR3aa: CSATSPGLAKKETQYF
CDR3nt: TGCAGTGCTACATCACCGGGACTAGCTAAAAAAGAGACCCAGTACTTC

abundance: few
j_gene: TRBJ2-7
v_gene: TRBV6-5
d_gene: TRBD1
CDR3aa: CASRPGTGYVDEQYF
CDR3nt: TGTGCCAGCAGGCCAGGGACAGGGTATGTGGACGAGCAGTACTTC

abundance: once
j_gene: TRBJ2-7
v_gene: TRBV27
d_gene: -
CDR3aa: CASRGRTSLPYEQYF
CDR3nt: TGTGCCAGCAGAGGGAGGACCTCGCTTCCCTACGAGCAGTACTTC

abundance: many
j_gene: TRBJ2-3
v_gene: TRBV29-1
d_gene: -
CDR3aa: CSVEEERRGDTQYF
CDR3nt: TGCAGCGTTGAAGAGGAAAGGCGGGGAGATACGCAGTATTTT

abundance: -
j_gene: TRBJ2-1
v_gene: TRBV5-6
d_gene: TRBD2
CDR3aa: CASSLQAGSSYNEQFF
CDR3nt: TGTGCCAGCAGCTTGCAAGCGGGGAGCTCCTACAATGAGCAGTTCTTC